This T cell receptor beta chain came from a study of Tregs in tolerant kidney transplant recipients. Assay: immunoSEQ multiplex PCR; the TCRdb copy retains only in-frame clones and omits some. Its clone listing holds fewer than 35,000 clones. Of note for this clone: The read comes to an end 3 residues before the CDR3 does, leaving the germline J gene to fill in the end.

The CDR3 is made up of 15 amino acids. With 0 bases removed from V and 3 bases from J, the gap between germline ends came to 11 bases. Germline CDR1 is LNHDA and CDR2 is SQIVND (reference sequence). The receptor's source is a human donor who received a combined kidney and bone marrow transplant. This chain uses TRBV19 with TRBJ1-1; no clear D. Sequences were derived from CD8+ T cells from blood, sampled before the transplant. Incomplete CDR3 DNA: TGTGCCAGTAGTATAGATCCGGGGAGTTACACTGAA. Residues: CASSIDPGSYTE. The CDR3, in full, reads CASSIDPGSYTEAFF.